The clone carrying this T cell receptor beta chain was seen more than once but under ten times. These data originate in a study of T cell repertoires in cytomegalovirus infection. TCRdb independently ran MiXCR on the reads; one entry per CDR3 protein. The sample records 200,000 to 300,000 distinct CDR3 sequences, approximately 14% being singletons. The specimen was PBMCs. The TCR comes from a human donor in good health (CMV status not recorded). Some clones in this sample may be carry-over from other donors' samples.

The CDR3 reads CASSSDPGDYGYTF. CDR3 DNA: TGTGCCAGCAGCTCCGACCCAGGCGACTATGGCTACACCTTC. The chain joins TRBV7-3 to TRBJ1-2, with D uncertain. CDR1 is SGHTA, CDR2 FQGTGA, per germline. CDR3 size: 14 residues. Trimming took off 4 bases at V and 3 bases at J, with 12 bases between the two ends.